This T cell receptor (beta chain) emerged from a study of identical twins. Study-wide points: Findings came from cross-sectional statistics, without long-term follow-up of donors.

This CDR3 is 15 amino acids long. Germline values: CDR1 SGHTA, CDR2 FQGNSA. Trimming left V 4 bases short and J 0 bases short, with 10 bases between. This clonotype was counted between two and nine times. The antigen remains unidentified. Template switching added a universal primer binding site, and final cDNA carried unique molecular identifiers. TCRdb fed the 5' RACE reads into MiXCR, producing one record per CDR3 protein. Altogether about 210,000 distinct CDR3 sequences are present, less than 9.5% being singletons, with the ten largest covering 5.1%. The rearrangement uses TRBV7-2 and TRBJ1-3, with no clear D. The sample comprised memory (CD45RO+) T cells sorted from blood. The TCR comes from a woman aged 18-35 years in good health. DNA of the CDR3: TGTGCCAGCAGCTCTCAGCCGGCCTCTGGAAACACCATATATTTT. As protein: CASSSQPASGNTIYF.